This T cell receptor (beta chain) derives from a study of T cells after yellow fever vaccination. This clonotype was counted only a few times. The antigen remains undetermined. With V trimmed by 8 bases and J by 3 bases, 11 bases remained unmatched. Germline lookup yields CDR1 MNHNS and CDR2 SASEGT. CDR3 length equals 16 residues. Study observations and caveats: There was a small share of clonotypes that showed up in both the CD4 and CD8 compartments. Post-booster repertoires again held most primary-vaccination clones (about 95% CD4, approximately 90% CD8).

Generation of TCR cDNA used 5'RACE template switching (which added a universal primer site and UMIs). TCRdb processed the 5' RACE reads anew with MiXCR; each CDR3 protein has one entry. The repertoire holds a few hundred thousand distinct CDR3 sequences, with 6.9% as singletons. Material: CD4+ T cells sorted from PBMCs, obtained 15 days after the yellow fever booster vaccination. The chain uses TRBV6-1 and TRBJ1-5; 9 positions match TRBD1. This clonotype originated in a man younger than 45 who received the YFV17D yellow fever vaccine. For the CDR3, the DNA is TGTGCCAGCGGAAGTTCGGGACAGGGACACAATCAGCCCCAGCATTTT. It is translated as CASGSSGQGHNQPQHF.